This T cell receptor beta chain was sequenced in a study of blood T cell repertoires in COVID-19. The overall study: Both acute and convalescent COVID-19 samples were obtained from the United States, Italy and Spain. PBMCs, B-cell-depleted T cells, or T cells were the source of the cDNA or gDNA that made up the material.

Germline V gene lookup returns CDR1 SEHNR and CDR2 FQNEAQ (reference sequence). V was clipped by 1 base and J by 0 bases, with 9 bases between them. This CDR3 spans 15 amino acids. Per the authors' pipeline: For nucleated cells, counts were estimated from reference gene primer amplification. Assay used: immunoSEQ multiplex PCR; TCRdb lists only in-frame clones, some missing. V and J calls and clone size are as listed in that table; D and trimming were resolved from the DNA. The sample lists about 95,000 clones, roughly four fifths occurring once. The source is a human donor in a cohort sampled during active COVID-19. The rearrangement links TRBV7-9 to TRBJ1-1; D is ambiguous. The sequencing input was peripheral blood. CDR3 in amino acids: CASSLGSGMNTEAFF. CDR3 nucleotides: TGTGCCAGCAGCTTAGGTTCGGGAATGAACACTGAAGCTTTCTTT. Full variable domain (remainder filled in from reference TRBV7-9 and TRBJ1-1): DTGVSQNPRHKITKRGQNVTFRCDPISEHNRLYWYRQTLGQGPEFLTYFQNEAQLEKSRLLSDRFSAERPKGSFSTLEIQRTEQGDSAMYLCASSLGSGMNTEAFFGQGTRLTVV.